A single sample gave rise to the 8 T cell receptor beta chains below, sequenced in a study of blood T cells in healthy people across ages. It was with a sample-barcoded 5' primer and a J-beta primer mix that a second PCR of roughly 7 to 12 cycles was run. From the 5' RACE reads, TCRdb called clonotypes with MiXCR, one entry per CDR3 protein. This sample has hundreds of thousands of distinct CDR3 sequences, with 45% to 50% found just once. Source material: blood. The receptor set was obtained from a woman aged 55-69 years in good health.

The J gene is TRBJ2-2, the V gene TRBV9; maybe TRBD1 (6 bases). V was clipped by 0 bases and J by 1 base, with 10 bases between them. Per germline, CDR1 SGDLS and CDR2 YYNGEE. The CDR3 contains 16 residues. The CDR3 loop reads CASSVAPDRNTGELFF. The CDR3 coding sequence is TGTGCCAGCAGCGTAGCTCCGGACAGGAACACCGGGGAGCTGTTTTTT.

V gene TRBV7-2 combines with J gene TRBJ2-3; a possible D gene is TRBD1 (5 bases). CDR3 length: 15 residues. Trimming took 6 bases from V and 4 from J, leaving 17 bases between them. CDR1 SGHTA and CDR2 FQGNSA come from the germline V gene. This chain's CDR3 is CASRRTSSAADTQYF. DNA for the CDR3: TGTGCCAGCAGAAGGACAAGCTCCGCCGCAGATACGCAGTATTTT.

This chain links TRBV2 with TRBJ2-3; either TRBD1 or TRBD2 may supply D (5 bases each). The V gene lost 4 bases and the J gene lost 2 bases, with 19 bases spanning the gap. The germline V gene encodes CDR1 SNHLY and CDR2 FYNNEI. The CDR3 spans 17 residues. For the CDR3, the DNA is TGTGCCAGCAGTGTGTTTCGGGGCAGGGCGAACACAGATACGCAGTATTTT. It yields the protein CASSVFRGRANTDTQYF.

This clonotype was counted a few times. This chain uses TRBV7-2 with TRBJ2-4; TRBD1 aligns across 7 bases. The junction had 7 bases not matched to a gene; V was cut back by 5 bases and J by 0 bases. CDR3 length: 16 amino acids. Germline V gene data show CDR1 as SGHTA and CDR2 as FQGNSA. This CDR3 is CASSNLPGGAKNIQYF. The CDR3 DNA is TGTGCCAGCAGCAATCTGCCAGGGGGAGCCAAAAACATTCAGTACTTC.

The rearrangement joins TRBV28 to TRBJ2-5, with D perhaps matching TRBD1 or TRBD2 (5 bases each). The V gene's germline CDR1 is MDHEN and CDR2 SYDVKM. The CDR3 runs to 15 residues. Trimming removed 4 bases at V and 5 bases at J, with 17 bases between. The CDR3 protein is CASSSTGTRRETQYF. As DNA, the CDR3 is TGTGCCAGCAGTTCAACCGGGACCCGGAGGGAGACCCAGTACTTC.

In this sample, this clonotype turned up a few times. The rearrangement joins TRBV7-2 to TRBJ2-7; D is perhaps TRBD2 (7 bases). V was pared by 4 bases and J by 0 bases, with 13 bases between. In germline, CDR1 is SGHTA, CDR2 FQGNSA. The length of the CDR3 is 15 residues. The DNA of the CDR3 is TGTGCCAGCAGCTCGAAAGGGGGGGACTCCTACGAGCAGTACTTC. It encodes CASSSKGGDSYEQYF.

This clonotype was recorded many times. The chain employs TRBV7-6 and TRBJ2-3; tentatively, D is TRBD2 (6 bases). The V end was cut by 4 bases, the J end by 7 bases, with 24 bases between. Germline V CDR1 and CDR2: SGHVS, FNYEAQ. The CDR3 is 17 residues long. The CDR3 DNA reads TGTGCCAGCAGCTCAAGGTTGAGGGAGGCGCAAGGGTATACGCAGTATTTT. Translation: CASSSRLREAQGYTQYF. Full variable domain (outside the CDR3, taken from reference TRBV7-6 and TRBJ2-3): GAGVSQSPRYKVTKRGQDVALRCDPISGHVSLYWYRQALGQGPEFLTYFNYEAQQDKSGLPNDRFSAERPEGSISTLTIQRTEQRDSAMYRCASSSRLREAQGYTQYFGPGTRLTVL.

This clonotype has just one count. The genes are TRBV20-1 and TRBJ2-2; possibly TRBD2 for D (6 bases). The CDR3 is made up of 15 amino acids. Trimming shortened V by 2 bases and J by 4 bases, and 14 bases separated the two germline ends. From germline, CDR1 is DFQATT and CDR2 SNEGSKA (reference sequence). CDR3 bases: TGCAGTGCTAGAAATGGGCTAGCGACCACCGGGGAGCTGTTTTTT. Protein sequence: CSARNGLATTGELFF.